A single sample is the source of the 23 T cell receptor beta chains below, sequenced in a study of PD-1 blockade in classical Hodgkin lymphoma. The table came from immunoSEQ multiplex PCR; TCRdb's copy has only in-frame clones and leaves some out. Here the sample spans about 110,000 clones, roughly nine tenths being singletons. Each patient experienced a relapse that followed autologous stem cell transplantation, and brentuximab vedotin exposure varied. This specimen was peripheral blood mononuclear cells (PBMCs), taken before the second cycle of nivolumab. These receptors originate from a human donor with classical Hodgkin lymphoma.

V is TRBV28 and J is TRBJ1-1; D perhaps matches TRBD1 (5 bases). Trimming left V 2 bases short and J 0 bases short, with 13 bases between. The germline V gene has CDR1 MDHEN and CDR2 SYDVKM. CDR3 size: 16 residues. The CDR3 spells CASSLRRLGLNTEAFF. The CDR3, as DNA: TGTGCCAGCAGTTTACGCAGGCTGGGGCTGAACACTGAAGCTTTCTTT.

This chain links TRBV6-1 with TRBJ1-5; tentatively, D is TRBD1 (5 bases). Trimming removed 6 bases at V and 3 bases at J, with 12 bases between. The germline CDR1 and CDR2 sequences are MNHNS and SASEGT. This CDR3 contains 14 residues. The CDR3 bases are TGTGCCAGCAGCGCCGGGGCTAACAATCAGCCCCAGCATTTT. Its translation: CASSAGANNQPQHF.

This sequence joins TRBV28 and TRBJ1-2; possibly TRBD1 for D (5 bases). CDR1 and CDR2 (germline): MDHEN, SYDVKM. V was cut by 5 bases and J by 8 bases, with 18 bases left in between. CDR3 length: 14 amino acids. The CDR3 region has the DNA TGTGCCAGCAGTGGGGGACGGGGGATAAGAGGCTACACCTTC. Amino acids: CASSGGRGIRGYTF.

The CDR3 coding sequence is TGCGCCAGCAGCCCTGGAGGAAGCTACTACGAGCAGTACTTC. It codes for CASSPGGSYYEQYF. V and J are TRBV4-1 and TRBJ2-5; weak D call: TRBD2 (5 bases). The end of the DNA is better explained by TRBJ2-7, so the J call may be wrong. Germline V gene data show CDR1 as MGHRA and CDR2 as YSYEKL. The CDR3 covers 14 residues.

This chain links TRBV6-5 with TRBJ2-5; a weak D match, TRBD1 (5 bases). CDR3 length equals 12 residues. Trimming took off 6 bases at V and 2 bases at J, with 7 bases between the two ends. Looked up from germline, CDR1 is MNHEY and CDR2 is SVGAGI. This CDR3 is CASSRQQETQYF. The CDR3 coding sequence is TGTGCCAGCAGCCGACAGCAAGAGACCCAGTACTTC.

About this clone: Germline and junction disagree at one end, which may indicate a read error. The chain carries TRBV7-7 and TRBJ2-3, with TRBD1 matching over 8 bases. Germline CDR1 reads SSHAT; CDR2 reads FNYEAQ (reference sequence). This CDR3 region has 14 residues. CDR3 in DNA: TGTGCTAGCAGCCGAGGACAGGGCTCAGATACGCAGTATTTT. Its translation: CASSRGQGSDTQYF. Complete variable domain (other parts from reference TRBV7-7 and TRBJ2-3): GAGVSQSPRYKVTKRGQDVTLRCDPISSHATLYWYQQALGQGPEFLTYFNYEAQPDKSGLPSDRFSAERPEGSISTLTIQRTEQRDSAMYRCASSRGQGSDTQYFGPGTRLTVL.

CDR3 loop: CAISPTGGRQAFF. The CDR3 nucleotides read TGTGCCATTTCCCCTACAGGGGGCAGGCAAGCTTTCTTT. The rearrangement links TRBV28 to TRBJ1-1, with 9 bases matching TRBD1. The trim removed 10 bases at V and 9 bases at J, leaving 12 bases unmatched. The CDR3 is 13 amino acids. The germline V gene has CDR1 MDHEN and CDR2 SYDVKM.

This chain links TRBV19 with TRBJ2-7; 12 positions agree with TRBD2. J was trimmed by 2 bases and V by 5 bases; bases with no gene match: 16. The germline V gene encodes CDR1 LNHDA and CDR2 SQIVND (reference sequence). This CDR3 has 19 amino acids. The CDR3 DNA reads TGTGCCAGTAGTCCGCCTAGCGGGAGGGCCTTAAGTACCGCCTACGAGCAGTACTTC. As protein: CASSPPSGRALSTAYEQYF.

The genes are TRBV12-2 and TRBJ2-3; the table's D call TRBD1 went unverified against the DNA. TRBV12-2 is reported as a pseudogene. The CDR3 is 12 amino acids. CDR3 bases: TGTGCAAGTCGCTTTATACAAGATACGCAGTATTTT. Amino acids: CASRFIQDTQYF.

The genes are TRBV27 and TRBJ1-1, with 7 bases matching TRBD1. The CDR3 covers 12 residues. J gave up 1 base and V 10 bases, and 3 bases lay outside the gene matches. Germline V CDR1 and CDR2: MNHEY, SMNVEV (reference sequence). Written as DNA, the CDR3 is TGTGCCACCAGGACAGGGAACACTGAAGCTTTCTTT. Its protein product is CATRTGNTEAFF.

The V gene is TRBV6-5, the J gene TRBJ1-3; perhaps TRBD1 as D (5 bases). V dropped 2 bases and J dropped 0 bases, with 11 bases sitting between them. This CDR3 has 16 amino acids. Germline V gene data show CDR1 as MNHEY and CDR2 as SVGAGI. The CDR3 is CASSYGAVSSGNTIYF. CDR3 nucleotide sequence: TGTGCCAGCAGTTACGGGGCAGTCAGCTCTGGAAACACCATATATTTT.

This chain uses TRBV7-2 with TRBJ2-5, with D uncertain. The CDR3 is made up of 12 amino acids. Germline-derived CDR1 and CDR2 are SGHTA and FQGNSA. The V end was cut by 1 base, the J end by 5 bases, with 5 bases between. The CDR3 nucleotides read TGTGCCAGCAGCTTAGTGAGGGAGACCCAGTACTTC. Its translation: CASSLVRETQYF.

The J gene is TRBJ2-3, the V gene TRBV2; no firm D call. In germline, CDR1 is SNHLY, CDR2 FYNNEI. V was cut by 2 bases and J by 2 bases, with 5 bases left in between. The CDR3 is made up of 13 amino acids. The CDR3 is CASSEQTTDTQYF. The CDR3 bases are TGTGCCAGCAGTGAACAGACCACAGATACGCAGTATTTT.

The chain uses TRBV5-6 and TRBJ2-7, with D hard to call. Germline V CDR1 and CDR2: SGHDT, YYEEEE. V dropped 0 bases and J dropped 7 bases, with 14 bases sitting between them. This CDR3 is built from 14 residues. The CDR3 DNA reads TGTGCCAGCAGCTTGGGACGTGGGTATGGTGAGCAGTACTTC. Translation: CASSLGRGYGEQYF.

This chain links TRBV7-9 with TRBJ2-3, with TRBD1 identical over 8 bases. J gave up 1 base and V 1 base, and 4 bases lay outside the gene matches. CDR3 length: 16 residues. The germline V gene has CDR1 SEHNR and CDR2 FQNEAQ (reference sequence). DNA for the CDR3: TGTGCCAGCAGCTTAGGGACAGGGCGCGGCACAGATACGCAGTATTTT. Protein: CASSLGTGRGTDTQYF.

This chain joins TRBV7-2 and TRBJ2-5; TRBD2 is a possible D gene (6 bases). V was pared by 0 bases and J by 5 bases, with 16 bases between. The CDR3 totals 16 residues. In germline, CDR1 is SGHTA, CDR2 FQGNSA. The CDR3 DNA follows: TGTGCCAGCAGCTTAGCCTCCCGTGGGGGGATGGAGACCCAGTACTTC. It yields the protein CASSLASRGGMETQYF.

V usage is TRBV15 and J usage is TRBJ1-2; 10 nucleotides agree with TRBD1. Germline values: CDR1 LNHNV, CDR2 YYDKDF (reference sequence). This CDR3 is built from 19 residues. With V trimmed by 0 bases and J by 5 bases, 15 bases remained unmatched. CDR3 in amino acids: CATSRDHVTGGAWGYGYTF. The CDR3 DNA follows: TGTGCCACCAGCAGAGATCATGTGACAGGGGGCGCGTGGGGATATGGCTACACCTTC.

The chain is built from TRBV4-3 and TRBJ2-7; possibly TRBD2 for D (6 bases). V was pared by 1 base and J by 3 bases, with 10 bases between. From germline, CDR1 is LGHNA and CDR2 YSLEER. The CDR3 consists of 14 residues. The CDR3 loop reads CASSQAGGSYEQYF. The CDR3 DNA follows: TGCGCCAGCAGCCAAGCAGGAGGGAGCTACGAGCAGTACTTC.

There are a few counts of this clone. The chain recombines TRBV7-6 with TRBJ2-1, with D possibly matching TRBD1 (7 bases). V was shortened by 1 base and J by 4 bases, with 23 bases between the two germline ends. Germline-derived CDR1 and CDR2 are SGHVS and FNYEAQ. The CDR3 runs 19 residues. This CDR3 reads CASSLVSYSGGTPYNEQFF. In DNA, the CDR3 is TGTGCCAGCAGCTTAGTGTCGTACTCAGGGGGGACCCCTTACAATGAGCAGTTCTTC.

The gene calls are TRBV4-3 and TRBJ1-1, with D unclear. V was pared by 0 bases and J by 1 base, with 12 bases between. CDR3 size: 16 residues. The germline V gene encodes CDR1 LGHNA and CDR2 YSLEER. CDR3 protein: CASSQERFYRNTEAFF. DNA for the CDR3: TGCGCCAGCAGCCAAGAGAGGTTTTACCGGAACACTGAAGCTTTCTTT.

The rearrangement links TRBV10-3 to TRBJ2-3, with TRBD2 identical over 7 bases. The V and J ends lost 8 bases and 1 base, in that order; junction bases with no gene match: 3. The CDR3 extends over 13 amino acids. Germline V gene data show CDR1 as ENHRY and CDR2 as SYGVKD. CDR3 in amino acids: CAIGGEGTDTQYF. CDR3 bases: TGTGCCATCGGGGGGGAAGGCACAGATACGCAGTATTTT.

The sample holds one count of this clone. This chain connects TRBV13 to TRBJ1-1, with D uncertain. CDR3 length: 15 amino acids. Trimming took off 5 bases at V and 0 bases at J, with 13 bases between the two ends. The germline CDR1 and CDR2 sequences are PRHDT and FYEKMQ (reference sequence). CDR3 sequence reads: CASSPPYRLNTEAFF. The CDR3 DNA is TGTGCCAGCAGCCCTCCCTACAGATTGAACACTGAAGCTTTCTTT.

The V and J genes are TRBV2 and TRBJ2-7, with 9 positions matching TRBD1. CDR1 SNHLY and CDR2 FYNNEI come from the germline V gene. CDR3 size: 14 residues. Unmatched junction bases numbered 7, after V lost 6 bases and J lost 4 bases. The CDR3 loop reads CASRTGTGRYEQYF. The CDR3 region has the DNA TGTGCCAGCAGGACCGGGACAGGGAGGTACGAGCAGTACTTC.